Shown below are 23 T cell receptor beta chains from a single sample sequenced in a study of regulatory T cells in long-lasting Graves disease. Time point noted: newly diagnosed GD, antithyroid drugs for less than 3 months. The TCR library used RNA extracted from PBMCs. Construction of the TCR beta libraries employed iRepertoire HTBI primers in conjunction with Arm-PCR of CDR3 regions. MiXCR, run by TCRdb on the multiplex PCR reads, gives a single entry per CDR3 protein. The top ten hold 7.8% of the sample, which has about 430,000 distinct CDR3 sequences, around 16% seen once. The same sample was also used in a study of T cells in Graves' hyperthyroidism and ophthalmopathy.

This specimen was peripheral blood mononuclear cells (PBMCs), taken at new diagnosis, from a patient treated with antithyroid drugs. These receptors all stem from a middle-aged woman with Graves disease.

In DNA, the CDR3 is TGTGCCAGCAGCCCCGTAGCGGGATGGCAGGAGACCCAGTACTTC. As protein: CASSPVAGWQETQYF. The chain recombines TRBV7-8 with TRBJ2-5; 8 nucleotides match TRBD2. V was clipped by 5 bases and J by 5 bases; unmatched bases: 10. Germline CDR1 SGHVS, CDR2 FQNEAQ. CDR3 length equals 15 residues.

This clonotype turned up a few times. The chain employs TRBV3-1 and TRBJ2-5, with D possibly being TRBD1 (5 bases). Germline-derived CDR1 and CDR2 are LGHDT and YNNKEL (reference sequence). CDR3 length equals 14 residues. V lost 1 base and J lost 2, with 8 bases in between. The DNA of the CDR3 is TGTGCCAGCAGCCAAGTTACAGGACAAGAGACCCAGTACTTC. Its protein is CASSQVTGQETQYF.

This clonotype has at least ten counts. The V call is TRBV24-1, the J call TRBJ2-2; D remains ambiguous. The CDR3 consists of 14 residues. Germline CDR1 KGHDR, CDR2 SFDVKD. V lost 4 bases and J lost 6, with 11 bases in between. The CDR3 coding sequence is TGTGCCACCAGTGAAAGTACAGACCCCGGGGAGCTGTTTTTT. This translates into CATSESTDPGELFF.

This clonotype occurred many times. The CDR3 is CASSSRQGDTGELFF. The CDR3 DNA reads as TGTGCCAGCAGCTCTCGACAGGGGGACACCGGGGAGCTGTTTTTT. This chain joins TRBV11-3 and TRBJ2-2, with TRBD1 matching over 9 bases. The germline V gene has CDR1 SGHNT and CDR2 YENEEA. The CDR3 has 15 amino acids. The V segment lost 4 bases and the J segment 3 bases; nucleotides outside the gene matches: 3.

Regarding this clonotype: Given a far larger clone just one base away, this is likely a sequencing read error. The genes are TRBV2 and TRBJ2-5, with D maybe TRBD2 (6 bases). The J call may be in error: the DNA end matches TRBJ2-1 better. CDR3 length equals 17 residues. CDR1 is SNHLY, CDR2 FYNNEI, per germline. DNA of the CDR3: TGTGCCAGCAATGCACCTATCTCTAGCGCTGACCTGAATGAGCAGTTCTTC. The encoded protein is CASNAPISSADLNEQFF.

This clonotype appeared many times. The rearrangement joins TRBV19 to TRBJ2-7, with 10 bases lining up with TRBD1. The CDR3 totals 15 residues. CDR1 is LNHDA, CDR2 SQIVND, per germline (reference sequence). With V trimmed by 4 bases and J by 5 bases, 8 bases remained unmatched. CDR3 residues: CASSTGQGLLDEQYF. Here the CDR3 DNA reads TGTGCCAGTAGTACGGGACAGGGGCTCCTCGACGAGCAGTACTTC.

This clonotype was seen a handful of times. CDR3 amino acids: CASSQEPANTIYF. CDR3 bases: TGCGCCAGCAGCCAAGAACCGGCGAACACCATATATTTT. The chain is built from TRBV4-1 and TRBJ1-3; D is uncertain. Germline CDR1 and CDR2: MGHRA and YSYEKL. This CDR3 is 13 amino acids long. V dropped 0 bases and J dropped 7 bases, with 7 bases sitting between them.

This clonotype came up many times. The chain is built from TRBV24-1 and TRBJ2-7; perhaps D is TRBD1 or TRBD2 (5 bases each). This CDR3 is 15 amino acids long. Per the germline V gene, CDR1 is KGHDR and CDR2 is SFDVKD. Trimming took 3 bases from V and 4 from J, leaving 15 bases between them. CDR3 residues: CATSDGGRGRYEQYF. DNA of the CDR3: TGTGCCACCAGTGATGGGGGAAGGGGCCGATACGAGCAGTACTTC.

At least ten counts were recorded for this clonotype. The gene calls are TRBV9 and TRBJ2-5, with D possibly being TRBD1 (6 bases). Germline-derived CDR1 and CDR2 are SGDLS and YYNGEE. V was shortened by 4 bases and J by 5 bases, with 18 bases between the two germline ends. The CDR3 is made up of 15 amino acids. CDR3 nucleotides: TGTGCCAGCAGCCCAGGGGTAGGGAACTCTGAGACCCAGTACTTC. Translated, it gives CASSPGVGNSETQYF. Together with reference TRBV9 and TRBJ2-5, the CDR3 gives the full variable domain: DSGVTQTPKHLITATGQRVTLRCSPRSGDLSVYWYQQSLDQGLQFLIQYYNGEERAKGNILERFSAQQFPDLHSELNLSSLELGDSALYFCASSPGVGNSETQYFGPGTRLLVL.

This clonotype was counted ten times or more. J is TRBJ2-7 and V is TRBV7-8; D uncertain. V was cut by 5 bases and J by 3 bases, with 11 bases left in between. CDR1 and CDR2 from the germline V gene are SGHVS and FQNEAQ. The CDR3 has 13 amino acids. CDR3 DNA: TGTGCCAGCAGCCGGGCTGCTGGCTACGAGCAGTACTTC. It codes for CASSRAAGYEQYF.

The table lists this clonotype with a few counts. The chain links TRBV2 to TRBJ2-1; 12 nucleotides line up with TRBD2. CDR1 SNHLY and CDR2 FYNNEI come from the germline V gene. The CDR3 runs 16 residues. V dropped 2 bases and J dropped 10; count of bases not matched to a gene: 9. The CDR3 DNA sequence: TGTGCCAGCAGTGAAACCGGGACTAGCGGGCCCCGGGAGCAGTTCTTC. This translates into CASSETGTSGPREQFF.

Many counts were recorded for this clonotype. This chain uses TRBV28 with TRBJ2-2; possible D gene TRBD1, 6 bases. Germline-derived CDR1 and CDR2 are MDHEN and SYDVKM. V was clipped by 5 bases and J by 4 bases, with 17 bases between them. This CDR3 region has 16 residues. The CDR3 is CASSPLRRGRTGELFF. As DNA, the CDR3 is TGTGCCAGCAGTCCCCTCCGCAGGGGTCGCACCGGGGAGCTGTTTTTT.

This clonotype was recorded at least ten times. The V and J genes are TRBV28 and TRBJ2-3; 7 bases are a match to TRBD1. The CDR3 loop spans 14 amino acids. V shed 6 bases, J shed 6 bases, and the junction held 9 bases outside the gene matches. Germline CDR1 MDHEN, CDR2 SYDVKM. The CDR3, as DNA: TGTGCCAGCAGCTCGACAGGGAGTACGGATACGCAGTATTTT. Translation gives CASSSTGSTDTQYF.

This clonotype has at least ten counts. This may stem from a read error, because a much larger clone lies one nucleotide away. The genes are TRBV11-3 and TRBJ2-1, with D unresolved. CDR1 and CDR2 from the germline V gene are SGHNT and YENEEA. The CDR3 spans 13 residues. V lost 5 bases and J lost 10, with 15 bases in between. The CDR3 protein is CASSLGVLSEQFF. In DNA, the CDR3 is TGTGCCAGCAGCCTAGGCGTGCTAAGCGAGCAGTTCTTC.

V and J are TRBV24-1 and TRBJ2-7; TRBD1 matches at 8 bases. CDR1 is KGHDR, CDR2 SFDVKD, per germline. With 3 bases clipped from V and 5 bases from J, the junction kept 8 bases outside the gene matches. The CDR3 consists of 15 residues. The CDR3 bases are TGTGCCACCAGTGATACTAGGACAGGGAAGGACGAGCAGTACTTC. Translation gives CATSDTRTGKDEQYF.

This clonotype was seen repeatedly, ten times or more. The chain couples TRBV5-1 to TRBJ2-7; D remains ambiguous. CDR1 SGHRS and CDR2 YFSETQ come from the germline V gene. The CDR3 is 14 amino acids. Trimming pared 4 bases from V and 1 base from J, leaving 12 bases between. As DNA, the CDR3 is TGCGCCAGCAGCGATGACGGTGGGTCCTACGAGCAGTACTTC. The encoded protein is CASSDDGGSYEQYF.

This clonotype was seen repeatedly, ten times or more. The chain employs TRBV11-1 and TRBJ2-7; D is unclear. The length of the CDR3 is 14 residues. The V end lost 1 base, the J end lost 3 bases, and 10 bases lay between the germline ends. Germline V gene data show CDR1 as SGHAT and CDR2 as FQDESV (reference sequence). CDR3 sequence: CASSLGPADYEQYF. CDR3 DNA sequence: TGTGCCAGCAGCTTAGGACCCGCCGACTACGAGCAGTACTTC.

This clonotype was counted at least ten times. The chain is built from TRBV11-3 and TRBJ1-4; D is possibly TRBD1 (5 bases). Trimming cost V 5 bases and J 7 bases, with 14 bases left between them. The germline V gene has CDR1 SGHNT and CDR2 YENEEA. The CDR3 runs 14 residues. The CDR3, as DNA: TGTGCCAGCAGCCCCCGGGCGGGGGTTGAAAAACTGTTTTTT. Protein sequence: CASSPRAGVEKLFF.

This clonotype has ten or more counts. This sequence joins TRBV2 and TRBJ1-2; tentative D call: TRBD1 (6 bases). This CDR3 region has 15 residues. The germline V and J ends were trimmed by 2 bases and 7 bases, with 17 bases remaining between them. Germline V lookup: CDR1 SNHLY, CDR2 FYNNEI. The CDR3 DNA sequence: TGTGCCAGCAGTGAAATCCCTGTCGGGGGCCTTGGCTACACCTTC. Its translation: CASSEIPVGGLGYTF.

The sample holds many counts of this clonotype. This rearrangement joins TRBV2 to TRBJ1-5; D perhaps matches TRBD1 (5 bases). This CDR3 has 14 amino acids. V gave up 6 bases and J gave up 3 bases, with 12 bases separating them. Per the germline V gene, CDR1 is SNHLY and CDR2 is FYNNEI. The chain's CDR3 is CASRGEQYNQPQHF. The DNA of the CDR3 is TGTGCCAGCAGGGGGGAACAGTACAATCAGCCCCAGCATTTT. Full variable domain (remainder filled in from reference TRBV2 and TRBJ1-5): EPEVTQTPSHQVTQMGQEVILRCVPISNHLYFYWYRQILGQKVEFLVSFYNNEISEKSEIFDDQFSVERPDGSNFTLKIRSTKLEDSAMYFCASRGEQYNQPQHFGDGTRLSIL.

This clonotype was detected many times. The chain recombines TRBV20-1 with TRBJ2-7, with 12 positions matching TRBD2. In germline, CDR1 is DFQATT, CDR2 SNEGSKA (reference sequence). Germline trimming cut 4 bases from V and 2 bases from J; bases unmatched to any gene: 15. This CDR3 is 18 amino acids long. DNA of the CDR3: TGCAGTGCTATTTCGGTCCTAGCGGGAGGGAGTGTCGCCTACGAGCAGTACTTC. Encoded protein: CSAISVLAGGSVAYEQYF.

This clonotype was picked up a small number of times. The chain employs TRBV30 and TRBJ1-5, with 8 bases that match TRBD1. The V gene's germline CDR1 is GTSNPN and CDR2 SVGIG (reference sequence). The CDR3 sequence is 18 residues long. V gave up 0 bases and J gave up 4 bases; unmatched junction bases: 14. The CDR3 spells CAWSVFSPLGQENQPQHF. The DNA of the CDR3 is TGTGCCTGGAGTGTATTTAGTCCCTTGGGACAGGAAAATCAGCCCCAGCATTTT.

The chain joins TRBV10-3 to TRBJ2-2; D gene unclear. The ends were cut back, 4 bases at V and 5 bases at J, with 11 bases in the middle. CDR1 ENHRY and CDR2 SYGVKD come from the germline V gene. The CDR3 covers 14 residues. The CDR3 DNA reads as TGTGCCATCAGTGGCGGTCTCGGGACCGGGGAGCTGTTTTTT. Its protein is CAISGGLGTGELFF.